This T cell receptor beta chain appears in the sequencing data of a study of T-cell reconstitution after alpha-beta-depleted transplantation in children. General study findings and limits: Expanded clones from the graft, numbering several hundred, reportedly supplied alpha-beta T cells about two months after transplant. Surviving recipient T cells and thymic progenitors produced the high day-60 TCRbeta diversity seen in some patients. Once a year had passed after transplant, T-cell counts and diversity came mostly from newly produced T cells.

Regarding this clonotype: What it binds is not known.

Library preparation (for TCRbeta) was performed with unique molecular identifiers. TCRdb reprocessed the PCR reads with MiXCR, giving one entry per CDR3 protein. There are 400,000 to 450,000 distinct CDR3 sequences in the sample; 43% occur only once, and approximately 30% lies in the top ten. The sequence was collected from a girl aged 2-10 years with aplastic anemia, due to receive a stem cell transplant. Sample: PBMCs, taken before TCRalphabeta/CD19-depleted stem cell transplant.

In DNA form, the CDR3 reads TGCAGCGTTGAAAGGGGGACAGGCGCAGGGACCCAGTACTTC. Translating gives CSVERGTGAGTQYF. V gene TRBV29-1 combines with J gene TRBJ2-5; 8 bases match TRBD1. V lost 2 bases and J lost 7; bases outside the gene matches: 9. CDR3 length equals 14 residues. CDR1 is SQVTM and CDR2 is ANQGSEA in the germline V gene.